A single sample gave rise to the 5 T cell receptor beta chains below, sequenced in a study of shared clonotypes between healthy human individuals. TCRdb's table, derived via immunoSEQ multiplex PCR, lists solely in-frame clones and lacks some. The data show approximately 1.9 million clones, with roughly 93% seen just once and about 1.7% held by the top ten. The naive CD8 fraction comprised CD45RO-negative cells positively selected for CCR7 and excluded terminally differentiated effector memory CD45RA+ cells. The specimen was naive CD8+ T cells from PBMCs. The receptors derive from a man in his late teens or twenties in good health. Some clones in this sample may be carry-over from other donors' samples.

The chain couples TRBV7-9 to TRBJ2-7, with 10 bases aligning to TRBD1. The CDR3 spans 14 residues. V lost 6 bases to trimming and J lost 6 bases; unmatched junction nucleotides: 8. Germline values: CDR1 SEHNR, CDR2 FQNEAQ (reference sequence). CDR3 DNA: TGTGCCAGCAGTTTCGGGGACAGGGGACGCGAGCAGTACTTC. Translation: CASSFGDRGREQYF.

V and J are TRBV28 and TRBJ2-4; 12 nucleotides align to TRBD1. The CDR3 spans 17 residues. V was clipped by 5 bases and J by 0 bases; unmatched bases: 5. Germline V CDR1 and CDR2: MDHEN, SYDVKM. CDR3 sequence reads: CASSPGTGGLAKNIQYF. In DNA, the CDR3 is TGTGCCAGCAGTCCCGGGACAGGGGGCCTAGCCAAAAACATTCAGTACTTC.

CDR3 nucleotide sequence: TGTGCCACCGCCCCCCTCCCGGCTAGCTACGAGCAGTACTTC. Protein product: CATAPLPASYEQYF. The chain joins TRBV15 to TRBJ2-7; D not resolved. Trimming took 8 bases from V and 3 from J, leaving 17 bases between them. The CDR3 spans 14 residues. Germline CDR1 and CDR2: LNHNV and YYDKDF (reference sequence).

In the case of this clone: The sample holds other DNA sequences that translate to the same CDR3. The chain has TRBV28 and TRBJ2-3; tentatively, D is TRBD2 (5 bases). The V end was cut by 5 bases, the J end by 6 bases, with 9 bases between. This CDR3 has 12 residues. Per the germline V gene, CDR1 is MDHEN and CDR2 is SYDVKM. The CDR3, as DNA: TGTGCCAGCAGTCTCCGGAGGGATACGCAGTATTTT. Its protein product is CASSLRRDTQYF. Variable domain in full (rest from reference TRBV28 and TRBJ2-3): DVKVTQSSRYLVKRTGEKVFLECVQDMDHENMFWYRQDPGLGLRLIYFSYDVKMKEKGDIPEGYSVSREKKERFSLILESASTNQTSMYLCASSLRRDTQYFGPGTRLTVL.

The V and J genes are TRBV28 and TRBJ1-2, with TRBD1 matching 9 bases. V lost 5 bases and J lost 5; bases outside the gene matches: 6. CDR1 and CDR2 (germline): MDHEN, SYDVKM. This CDR3 region has 14 residues. The CDR3 loop reads CASSPSDRGYGYTF. The CDR3 DNA sequence: TGTGCCAGCAGTCCCTCGGACAGGGGATATGGCTACACCTTC.